These T cell receptor beta chains were read from a single sample in a study of shared clonotypes between healthy human individuals. TCRdb's table, derived via immunoSEQ multiplex PCR, lists solely in-frame clones and lacks some. The sample has roughly 650,000 clones, approximately 97% seen once. Sample: naive CD4+ T cells sorted from blood. These receptors originate from a woman between 25 and 40 years old in good health. Both conserved end residues are part of each CDR3. D genes are given only for firm matches. The listing skips clone size in some rows; elsewhere it reads once, few, many or a size class.

.,TRBV4-1,TRBJ2-1,TRBD2,CASSQVRAGGNNEQFF,TGCGCCAGCAGCCAAGTGAGGGCGGGAGGGAACAATGAGCAGTTCTTC
.,TRBV5-4,TRBJ2-1,.,CASSLLAKNNEQFF,TGTGCCAGCAGCTTGTTGGCCAAGAACAATGAGCAGTTCTTC
.,TRBV9,TRBJ1-1,.,CASSGPFVNTEAFF,TGTGCCAGCAGCGGTCCCTTTGTGAACACTGAAGCTTTCTTT
.,TRBV2,TRBJ1-2,.,CASRDRGSNYGYTF,TGTGCCAGCAGGGACCGCGGGAGTAACTATGGCTACACCTTC
.,TRBV5-5,TRBJ1-4,TRBD1,CASSRDRHEKLFF,TGTGCCAGCAGCCGGGACAGGCATGAAAAACTGTTTTTT
.,TRBV29-1,TRBJ1-6,.,CSVTTNSPLHF,TGCAGCGTGACTACTAATTCACCCCTCCACTTT
.,TRBV10-3,TRBJ2-1,.,CAISGDLVYNEQFF,TGTGCCATCAGTGGGGACCTTGTCTACAATGAGCAGTTCTTC
.,TRBV5-4,TRBJ2-7,TRBD2,CASSLDLAGLPHF,TGTGCCAGCAGCTTGGATCTAGCGGGCTTACCACACTTC
.,TRBV7-8,TRBJ2-1,.,CASSSKVISSYNEQFF,TGTGCCAGCAGCTCCAAAGTTATAAGCTCCTACAATGAGCAGTTCTTC
.,TRBV2,TRBJ1-1,.,CASSGQGPGTEAFF,TGTGCCAGCAGTGGTCAGGGGCCCGGTACTGAAGCTTTCTTT
.,TRBV6-1,TRBJ2-1,TRBD2,CASSLSGRHEQFF,TGTGCCAGCAGTCTTAGCGGGAGGCATGAGCAGTTCTTC
.,TRBV5-5,TRBJ2-3,.,CASSLMALGDTQYF,TGTGCCAGCAGCCTGATGGCCTTGGGGGATACGCAGTATTTT
.,TRBV7-2,TRBJ2-5,TRBD1,CASSPGTSGGSAQGTQYF,TGTGCCAGCAGCCCCGGAACTTCAGGGGGTAGCGCCCAGGGGACCCAGTACTTC
.,TRBV5-4,TRBJ2-1,TRBD1,CASSLGQGANNEQFF,TGTGCCAGCAGCTTGGGACAGGGGGCCAACAATGAGCAGTTCTTC
once,TRBV28,TRBJ2-3,.,CASSPTLAGTDTQYF,TGTGCCAGCAGTCCGACCCTGGCCGGCACAGATACGCAGTATTTT
.,TRBV12-2,TRBJ1-1,.,CASRLTIGGGRKTEAFF,TGTGCAAGTCGACTAACTATCGGGGGAGGGAGGAAGACTGAAGCTTTCTTT
.,TRBV18,TRBJ1-2,.,CASSPGRQAYGYTF,TGTGCCAGCTCACCAGGGCGGCAGGCCTATGGCTACACCTTC
.,TRBV5-1,TRBJ2-7,TRBD1,CASSLGWTGGTYEQYF,TGCGCCAGCAGCTTGGGGTGGACAGGGGGGACCTACGAGCAGTACTTC
.,TRBV18,TRBJ2-7,TRBD2,CASSPGLAAEYEQYF,TGTGCCAGCTCGCCGGGACTAGCGGCAGAATACGAGCAGTACTTC
.,TRBV11-2,TRBJ2-7,.,CASSLGQHSYEQYF,TGTGCCAGCAGCTTAGGACAGCACTCCTACGAGCAGTACTTC
.,TRBV19,TRBJ2-7,TRBD2,CASSRRGRLYEQYF,TGTGCCAGTAGCCGACGCGGGAGATTATACGAGCAGTACTTC
.,TRBV7-9,TRBJ1-2,.,CASSRYGESNYGYTF,TGTGCCAGCAGCAGATATGGGGAATCAAACTATGGCTACACCTTC
.,TRBV5-4,TRBJ2-3,.,CASSLMRSTDTQYF,TGTGCCAGCAGCTTGATGCGTAGCACAGATACGCAGTATTTT
.,TRBV6-6,TRBJ2-3,.,CASSLDTDTQYF,TGTGCCAGCAGTTTGGACACAGATACGCAGTATTTT
.,TRBV28,TRBJ2-7,.,CASSLPRAGSYEQYF,TGTGCCAGCAGTTTACCCAGGGCAGGATCCTACGAGCAGTACTTC
.,TRBV4-1,TRBJ2-3,.,CASSRPGQGYTDTQYF,TGCGCCAGCAGCCGTCCGGGGCAGGGATACACAGATACGCAGTATTTT
.,TRBV28,TRBJ2-7,TRBD2,CASSLWLAAQKRYF,TGTGCCAGCAGTTTGTGGCTAGCGGCCCAAAAGCGGTACTTC
.,TRBV27,TRBJ2-3,TRBD2,CASFGTRGTDTQYF,TGTGCCAGCTTCGGGACTAGAGGCACAGATACGCAGTATTTT
.,TRBV4-1,TRBJ1-5,.,CASSQVRVGGPQHF,TGCGCCAGCAGCCAAGTCAGGGTGGGAGGCCCCCAGCATTTT
.,TRBV6-1,TRBJ2-7,.,CASSDGRGALAEEQYF,TGTGCCAGCAGTGATGGTAGGGGCGCTCTCGCGGAAGAGCAGTACTTC
.,TRBV2,TRBJ1-5,.,CASGKGSNQPQHF,TGTGCCAGCGGAAAGGGCAGCAATCAGCCCCAGCATTTT
.,TRBV5-1,TRBJ2-5,TRBD2,CASSELAEYQETQYF,TGCGCCAGCAGCGAGCTAGCGGAGTACCAAGAGACCCAGTACTTC
.,TRBV7-9,TRBJ2-2,TRBD2,CASSPVPSGRSGELFF,TGTGCCAGCAGCCCCGTACCTAGCGGGAGGTCCGGGGAGCTGTTTTTT
.,TRBV7-9,TRBJ1-4,.,CASSLLRGVTNEKLFF,TGTGCCAGCAGCTTATTAAGAGGGGTAACTAATGAAAAACTGTTTTTT
.,TRBV19,TRBJ2-7,.,CASSVTGEPSYEQYF,TGTGCCAGTAGTGTAACGGGAGAACCATCCTACGAGCAGTACTTC
once,TRBV5-1,TRBJ1-1,.,CASSWGTTRATEAFF,TGCGCCAGCAGCTGGGGGACTACTCGAGCCACTGAAGCTTTCTTT
.,TRBV28,TRBJ1-5,TRBD1,CASSRDRPNQPQHF,TGTGCCAGCAGTCGGGACAGGCCAAATCAGCCCCAGCATTTT
.,TRBV9,TRBJ1-5,.,CASSVECKMGIGSNQPQHF,TGTGCCAGCAGCGTAGAATGTAAGATGGGGATAGGTAGCAATCAGCCCCAGCATTTT
.,TRBV6-5,TRBJ2-7,.,CASSAPYEQYF,TGTGCCAGCAGCGCGCCTTACGAGCAGTACTTC
.,TRBV28,TRBJ1-1,.,CASSLVGWSDTEAFF,TGTGCCAGCAGTTTAGTAGGGTGGTCGGACACTGAAGCTTTCTTT
.,TRBV10-3,TRBJ2-3,.,CAIGGRRDTDTQYF,TGTGCCATCGGTGGGCGGAGGGATACAGATACGCAGTATTTT
.,TRBV28,TRBJ2-7,.,CASRGTPSYEQYF,TGTGCCAGTCGAGGTACTCCCTCCTACGAGCAGTACTTC
.,TRBV6-1,TRBJ2-3,.,CASRPWGTSDTQYF,TGTGCCAGCAGACCTTGGGGGACGTCAGATACGCAGTATTTT
.,TRBV5-5,TRBJ1-1,.,CASSLGRQNWNTEAFF,TGTGCCAGCAGCTTGGGGCGACAAAATTGGAACACTGAAGCTTTCTTT
.,TRBV5-6,TRBJ2-3,TRBD2,CASSLRGLAGGWDTQYF,TGTGCCAGCAGCCTTAGGGGACTAGCGGGAGGCTGGGATACGCAGTATTTT
.,TRBV6-5,TRBJ2-7,.,CASSRSGTPAYEQYF,TGTGCCAGCAGTAGATCCGGGACCCCAGCCTACGAGCAGTACTTC